The 24 T cell receptor beta chains below were found in one sample sequenced in a study of T cell repertoires in cytomegalovirus infection. Their antigens are not known. TCRdb independently ran MiXCR on the reads; one entry per CDR3 protein. This repertoire shows under 500,000 distinct CDR3 sequences, 40% to 50% found once; its top ten account for about 39%. The sequencing used cultured PBMCs, collected from culture after CMV antigen stimulation. Receptors originate from a human donor in good health (CMV status not recorded). Some clones in this sample may be carry-over from other donors' samples.

V usage is TRBV2 and J usage is TRBJ1-1; D is ambiguous. Between the trimmed V and J ends, which lost 8 bases and 6 bases, there was a span of 16 bases. Germline CDR1 SNHLY, CDR2 FYNNEI. The CDR3 consists of 13 residues. The CDR3 reads CASSQAEVAEAFF. CDR3 nucleotide sequence: TGTGCCAGCTCCCAGGCCGAAGTGGCTGAAGCTTTCTTT.

This chain connects TRBV11-2 to TRBJ2-1, with 11 bases fitting TRBD2. V shed 1 base, J shed 6 bases, and the junction held 8 bases outside the gene matches. The CDR3 is 17 amino acids. CDR1 and CDR2 (germline): SGHAT, FQNNGV. The CDR3 nucleotides are TGTGCCAGCAGCTTAGTTCAGACTAGCGGGAACGCCAATGAGCAGTTCTTC. It yields the protein CASSLVQTSGNANEQFF.

J is TRBJ2-7 and V is TRBV10-3, with TRBD1 as a possible D gene (6 bases). V shed 8 bases and J shed 2 bases, with 13 bases lying between them. Germline CDR1 ENHRY, CDR2 SYGVKD. The CDR3 spans 13 residues. The CDR3 reads CAISPDRTYEQYF. For the CDR3, the DNA is TGTGCCATCTCCCCGGACAGAACCTACGAGCAGTACTTC.

This clonotype was seen only a few times. The genes are TRBV7-2 and TRBJ2-1; D is ambiguous. CDR3 length: 13 residues. CDR1 and CDR2 from the germline V gene are SGHTA and FQGNSA. V shed 3 bases and J shed 9 bases, with 12 bases lying between them. The CDR3 coding sequence is TGTGCCAGCAGCTTGGCCAGAACCGGTGAGCAGTTCTTC. Protein: CASSLARTGEQFF.

This rearrangement joins TRBV7-4 to TRBJ2-3; D is unclear. V lost 6 bases and J 0 bases, leaving 7 bases between the germline ends. Germline CDR1 reads SGHVT; CDR2 reads SQSDAQ. This CDR3 is 13 amino acids long. CDR3 sequence (DNA): TGTGCCAGCAGGCGAGCTAGCACAGATACGCAGTATTTT. Protein product: CASRRASTDTQYF.

This clonotype has a handful of counts. The chain recombines TRBV7-6 with TRBJ1-3; D gene unclear. Trimming took off 1 base at V and 2 bases at J, with 15 bases between the two ends. The CDR3 consists of 17 residues. Germline V CDR1 and CDR2: SGHVS, FNYEAQ. CDR3 amino acids: CASSLDSPASPGNTIYF. The CDR3 DNA is TGTGCCAGCAGCTTAGATAGTCCGGCCTCCCCTGGAAACACCATATATTTT.

The chain employs TRBV25-1 and TRBJ2-1; 10 bases agree with TRBD2. The V gene's germline CDR1 is MGHDK and CDR2 SYGVNS. Unmatched junction bases numbered 9, after V lost 3 bases and J lost 10 bases. This CDR3 has 15 residues. CDR3 protein: CASSEVASGSGEQFF. In DNA, the CDR3 is TGTGCCAGCAGTGAGGTGGCTAGCGGGAGCGGGGAGCAGTTCTTC.

This chain uses TRBV10-3 with TRBJ2-7; D perhaps matches TRBD1 (6 bases). Trimming pared 4 bases from V and 4 bases from J, leaving 11 bases between. The CDR3 has 13 residues. The germline V gene has CDR1 ENHRY and CDR2 SYGVKD. Here the CDR3 reads CAISGQETYEQYF. DNA of the CDR3: TGTGCCATCAGTGGACAGGAGACTTACGAGCAGTACTTC.

The chain employs TRBV7-9 and TRBJ2-3; D tentatively reads TRBD1 or TRBD2 (5 bases each). There are 15 residues in the CDR3. V lost 1 base, J lost 2 bases, and 10 bases lay in between. Germline V gives CDR1 SEHNR, CDR2 FQNEAQ (reference sequence). CDR3 coding DNA: TGTGCCAGCAGCTTAGGCGTAGGGACCACAGATACGCAGTATTTT. Protein product: CASSLGVGTTDTQYF.

This clonotype has more than one count but fewer than ten. The chain uses TRBV19 and TRBJ2-3; 7 bases align to TRBD2. This CDR3 is 15 amino acids long. The V gene's germline CDR1 is LNHDA and CDR2 SQIVND (reference sequence). After removal of 6 bases from V and 2 bases from J, the junction contained 8 bases not matched to a gene. The CDR3 bases are TGTGCCAGTAGCCTGGGAGGGGAGTCCACAGATACGCAGTATTTT. Translated, it gives CASSLGGESTDTQYF.

The chain links TRBV6-5 to TRBJ2-3; the D gene is possibly TRBD2 (5 bases). From germline, CDR1 is MNHEY and CDR2 SVGAGI. Deletions cut 6 bases from V and 2 bases from J, with 12 bases between. CDR3 length: 14 amino acids. In DNA form, the CDR3 reads TGTGCCAGCAGGGAAACTAGAATCACAGATACGCAGTATTTT. Translated: CASRETRITDTQYF.

This chain uses TRBV12-3 or TRBV12-4 with TRBJ1-6; a weak D match, TRBD1 (6 bases). The CDR3 length is 18 residues. V was clipped by 3 bases and J by 8 bases, with 23 bases between them. CDR3 DNA: TGTGCCAGCAGTTTTTATGGGCAACGGACAGTTTTTGATTCACCCCTCCACTTT. Translated, it gives CASSFYGQRTVFDSPLHF.

The chain employs TRBV11-1 and TRBJ2-5, with TRBD1 as a possible D gene (5 bases). V lost 5 bases, J lost 0 bases, and 10 bases lay in between. This CDR3 is 14 amino acids long. Germline V gives CDR1 SGHAT, CDR2 FQDESV (reference sequence). CDR3 residues: CASSRTPYQETQYF. DNA of the CDR3: TGTGCCAGCAGCCGGACACCGTACCAAGAGACCCAGTACTTC.

This clonotype has a handful of counts. As DNA, the CDR3 is TGTGCCAGCAGCTTAGTTGGAGGGTTGGGGGAGCTGTTTTTT. Translation gives CASSLVGGLGELFF. This chain uses TRBV7-2 with TRBJ2-2; D may be TRBD2 (6 bases). V lost 1 base to trimming and J lost 8 bases, with 11 bases between them. Germline lookup yields CDR1 SGHTA and CDR2 FQGNSA. This CDR3 comprises 14 residues. The complete variable domain, with remaining parts taken from reference TRBV7-2 and TRBJ2-2, reads GAGVSQSPSNKVTEKGKDVELRCDPISGHTALYWYRQSLGQGLEFLIYFQGNSAPDKSGLPSDRFSAERTGGSVSTLTIQRTQQEDSAVYLCASSLVGGLGELFFGEGSRLTVL.

This chain uses TRBV7-2 with TRBJ2-1, with 10 bases matching TRBD2. The trim removed 4 bases at V and 4 bases at J, leaving 7 bases unmatched. This CDR3 has 16 amino acids. Per the germline V gene, CDR1 is SGHTA and CDR2 is FQGNSA. The CDR3 reads CASSSLQRGGYNEQFF. CDR3 in DNA: TGTGCCAGCAGCTCCCTCCAGCGGGGGGGATACAATGAGCAGTTCTTC. The variable domain in full, completed from reference TRBV7-2 and TRBJ2-1, reads GAGVSQSPSNKVTEKGKDVELRCDPISGHTALYWYRQSLGQGLEFLIYFQGNSAPDKSGLPSDRFSAERTGGSVSTLTIQRTQQEDSAVYLCASSSLQRGGYNEQFFGPGTRLTVL.

This clonotype was seen more than once but under ten times. The chain joins TRBV15 to TRBJ2-3, with D hard to call. Germline CDR1 reads LNHNV; CDR2 reads YYDKDF (reference sequence). V was clipped by 2 bases and J by 2 bases, with 5 bases between them. This CDR3 is 13 amino acids long. CDR3 sequence (DNA): TGTGCCACCAGCAGAACCCACACAGATACGCAGTATTTT. This gives the protein CATSRTHTDTQYF.

Written as DNA, the CDR3 is TGTGCCAGCAGCCTCAGTGGGACTAGGATTGGGGAGCAGTTCTTC. Its translation: CASSLSGTRIGEQFF. The rearrangement links TRBV7-6 to TRBJ2-1, with 8 bases lining up with TRBD2. This CDR3 is built from 15 residues. Germline CDR1 reads SGHVS; CDR2 reads FNYEAQ. The V segment lost 5 bases and the J segment 10 bases; nucleotides outside the gene matches: 13.

The J gene is TRBJ1-2, the V gene TRBV24-1; D gene uncertain. The CDR3 runs 14 residues. The germline CDR1 and CDR2 sequences are KGHDR and SFDVKD. Trimming shortened V by 2 bases and J by 3 bases, and 9 bases separated the two germline ends. CDR3 region: CATSDSGRDYGYTF. DNA of the CDR3: TGTGCCACCAGTGATTCTGGACGGGACTATGGCTACACCTTC.

CDR3 residues: CASSLTRIQETQYF. In DNA form, the CDR3 reads TGCGCCAGCAGCCTCACTAGGATACAAGAGACCCAGTACTTC. The genes are TRBV4-1 and TRBJ2-5; D possibly corresponds to TRBD2 (5 bases). The CDR3 length is 14 residues. From germline, CDR1 is MGHRA and CDR2 YSYEKL. Trimming removed 4 bases at V and 2 bases at J, with 11 bases between.

The CDR3 spells CASSLDPLSAGYTF. The CDR3 nucleotides are TGTGCCAGCAGCCTCGACCCCCTTAGTGCGGGCTACACCTTC. This chain links TRBV7-2 with TRBJ1-2, with D unclear. V dropped 5 bases and J dropped 8 bases, with 18 bases sitting between them. The CDR3 totals 14 residues. Germline-derived CDR1 and CDR2 are SGHTA and FQGNSA.

The V gene is TRBV12-3 or TRBV12-4, the J gene TRBJ1-1; D perhaps matches TRBD1 (6 bases). V dropped 2 bases and J dropped 0 bases, with 7 bases sitting between them. The length of the CDR3 is 14 residues. The CDR3 region is CASSLWGLNTEAFF. The CDR3 bases are TGTGCCAGCAGTTTATGGGGGCTGAACACTGAAGCTTTCTTT.

This clonotype was observed a handful of times. The chain combines TRBV10-3 with TRBJ1-1; TRBD1 matches at 9 bases. Germline values: CDR1 ENHRY, CDR2 SYGVKD. CDR3 length: 12 residues. The V gene end was trimmed by 9 bases and the J gene end by 1 base; junction bases not matched to a gene: 0. The CDR3 DNA sequence: TGTGCCATGGGACAGGGGAACACTGAAGCTTTCTTT. It codes for CAMGQGNTEAFF.

The CDR3 reads CASSLPGDWAYEQYF. CDR3 coding DNA: TGTGCCAGCAGCTTACCGGGGGACTGGGCCTACGAGCAGTACTTC. The rearrangement links TRBV7-2 to TRBJ2-7, with a possible D match to TRBD2 (6 bases). V lost 2 bases and J 2 bases, leaving 13 bases between the germline ends. Germline V gene sequence: CDR1 SGHTA, CDR2 FQGNSA. The CDR3 is 15 amino acids.

V is TRBV7-9 and J is TRBJ2-5; D perhaps matches TRBD2 (6 bases). The V gene's germline CDR1 is SEHNR and CDR2 FQNEAQ (reference sequence). V lost 6 bases to trimming and J lost 6 bases, with 14 bases between them. There are 13 residues in the CDR3. The CDR3 nucleotides are TGTGCCAGCAGTTACCCGGCGGGGAAGACCCAGTACTTC. It translates to CASSYPAGKTQYF.